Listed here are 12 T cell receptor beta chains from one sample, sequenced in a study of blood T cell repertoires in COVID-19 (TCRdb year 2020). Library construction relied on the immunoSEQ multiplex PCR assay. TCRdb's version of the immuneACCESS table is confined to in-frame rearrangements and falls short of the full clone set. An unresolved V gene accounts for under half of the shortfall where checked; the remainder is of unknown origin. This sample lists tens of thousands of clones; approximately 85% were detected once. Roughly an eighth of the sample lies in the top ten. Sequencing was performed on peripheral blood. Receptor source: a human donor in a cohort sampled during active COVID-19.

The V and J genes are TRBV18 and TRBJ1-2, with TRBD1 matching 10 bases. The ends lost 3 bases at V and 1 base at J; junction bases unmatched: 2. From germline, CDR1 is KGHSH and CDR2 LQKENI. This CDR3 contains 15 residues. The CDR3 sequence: CASSPGQGINYGYTF. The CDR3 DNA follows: TGTGCCAGCTCACCGGGACAGGGGATTAACTATGGCTACACCTTC. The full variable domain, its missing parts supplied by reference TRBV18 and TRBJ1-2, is NAGVMQNPRHLVRRRGQEARLRCSPMKGHSHVYWYRQLPEEGLKFMVYLQKENIIDESGMPKERFSAEFPKEGPSILRIQQVVRGDSAAYFCASSPGQGINYGYTFGSGTRLTVV.

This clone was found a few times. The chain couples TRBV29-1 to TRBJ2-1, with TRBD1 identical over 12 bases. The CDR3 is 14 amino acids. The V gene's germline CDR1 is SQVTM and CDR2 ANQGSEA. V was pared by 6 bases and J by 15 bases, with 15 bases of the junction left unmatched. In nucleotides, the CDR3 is TGCAGCGTGACGTCCGGGACAGGGGGCAACCGTGTGTTCTTC. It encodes CSVTSGTGGNRVFF.

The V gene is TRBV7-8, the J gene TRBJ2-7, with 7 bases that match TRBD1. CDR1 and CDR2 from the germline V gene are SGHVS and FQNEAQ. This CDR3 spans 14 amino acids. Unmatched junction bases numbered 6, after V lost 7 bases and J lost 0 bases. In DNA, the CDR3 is TGTGCCAGCACCCCCGGGACAGTCTCCTACGAGCAGTACTTC. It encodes CASTPGTVSYEQYF.

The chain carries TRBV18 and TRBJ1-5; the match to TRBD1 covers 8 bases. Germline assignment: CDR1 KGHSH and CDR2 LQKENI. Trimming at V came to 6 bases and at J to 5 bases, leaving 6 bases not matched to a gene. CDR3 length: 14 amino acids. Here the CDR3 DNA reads TGTGCCAGCTCGCCGGACAGGGAAGATCAGCCCCAGCATTTT. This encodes CASSPDREDQPQHF. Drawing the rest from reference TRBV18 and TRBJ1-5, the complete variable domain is NAGVMQNPRHLVRRRGQEARLRCSPMKGHSHVYWYRQLPEEGLKFMVYLQKENIIDESGMPKERFSAEFPKEGPSILRIQQVVRGDSAAYFCASSPDREDQPQHFGDGTRLSIL.

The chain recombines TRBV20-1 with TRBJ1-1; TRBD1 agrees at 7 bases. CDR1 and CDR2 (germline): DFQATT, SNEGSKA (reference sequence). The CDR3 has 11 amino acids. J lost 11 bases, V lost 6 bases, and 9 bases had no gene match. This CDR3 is CSARTGRAAFF. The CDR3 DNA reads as TGCAGTGCCCGGACAGGTCGGGCGGCTTTCTTT.

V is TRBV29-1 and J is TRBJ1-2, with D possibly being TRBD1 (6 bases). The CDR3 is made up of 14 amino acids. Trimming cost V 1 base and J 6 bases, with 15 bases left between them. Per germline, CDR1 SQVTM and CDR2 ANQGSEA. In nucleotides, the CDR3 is TGCAGCGTTGAAGGAGACAGGACCCTAGATGGCTACACCTTC. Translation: CSVEGDRTLDGYTF.

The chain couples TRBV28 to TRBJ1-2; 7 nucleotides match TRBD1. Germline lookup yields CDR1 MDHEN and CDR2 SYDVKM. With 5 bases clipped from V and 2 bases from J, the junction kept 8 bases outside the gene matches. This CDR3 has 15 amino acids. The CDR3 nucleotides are TGTGCCAGCAGTCCGAACAGGGGTTGGAACTATGGCTACACCTTC. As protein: CASSPNRGWNYGYTF.

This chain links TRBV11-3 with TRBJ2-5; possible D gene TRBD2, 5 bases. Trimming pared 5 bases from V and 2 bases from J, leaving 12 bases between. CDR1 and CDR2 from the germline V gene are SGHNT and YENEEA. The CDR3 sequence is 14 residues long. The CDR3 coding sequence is TGTGCCAGCAGCCGTAACACGGGACAAGAGACCCAGTACTTC. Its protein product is CASSRNTGQETQYF.

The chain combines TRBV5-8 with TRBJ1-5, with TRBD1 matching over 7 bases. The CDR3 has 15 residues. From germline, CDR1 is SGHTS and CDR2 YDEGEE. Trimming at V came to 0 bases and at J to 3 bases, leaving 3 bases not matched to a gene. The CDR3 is CASSLGDRDNQPQHF. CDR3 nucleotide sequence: TGTGCCAGCAGCTTGGGGGACAGAGACAATCAGCCCCAGCATTTT.

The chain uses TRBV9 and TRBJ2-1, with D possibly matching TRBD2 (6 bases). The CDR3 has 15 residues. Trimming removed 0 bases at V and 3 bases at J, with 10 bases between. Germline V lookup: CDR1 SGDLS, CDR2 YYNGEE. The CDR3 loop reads CASSVVGTGYNEQFF. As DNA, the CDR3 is TGTGCCAGCAGCGTAGTGGGGACTGGCTACAATGAGCAGTTCTTC.

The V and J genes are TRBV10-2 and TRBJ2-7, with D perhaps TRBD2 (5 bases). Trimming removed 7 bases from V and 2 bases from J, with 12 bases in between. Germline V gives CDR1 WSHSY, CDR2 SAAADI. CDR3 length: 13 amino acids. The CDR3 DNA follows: TGCGCCAGCAAGGAGGCACCTACCTACGAGCAGTACTTC. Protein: CASKEAPTYEQYF.

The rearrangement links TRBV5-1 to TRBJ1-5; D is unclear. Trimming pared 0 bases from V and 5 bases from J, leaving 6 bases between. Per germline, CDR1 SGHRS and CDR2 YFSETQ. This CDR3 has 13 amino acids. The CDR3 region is CASSLAGDQPQHF. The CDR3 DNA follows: TGCGCCAGCAGCTTGGCCGGGGATCAGCCCCAGCATTTT.